The 24 T cell receptor beta chains reported below all come from one sample, sequenced in a study of T cells in Graves' hyperthyroidism and ophthalmopathy. Amplified regions were TCR beta CDR3 sequences from RNA transcripts. Initially, a first-round RT-PCR of the TCR CDR3 employed the HTBI primer set. MiXCR, applied by TCRdb to the multiplex PCR reads, yields one record per CDR3 protein. The repertoire holds 340,000 or so distinct CDR3 sequences, roughly 17% seen once, with 33% in the top ten. The sample consisted of blood. The receptors stem from a man younger than 40 with Graves' hyperthyroidism.

The table lists this clonotype with a few counts. The J gene is TRBJ2-7, the V gene TRBV29-1; 7 nucleotides align to TRBD1. Germline-derived CDR1 and CDR2 are SQVTM and ANQGSEA. Trimming took 6 bases from V and 3 from J; bases not matched to a gene: 5. The CDR3 is 12 residues long. Written as DNA, the CDR3 is TGCAGCGTCGTCGACAGGGACTACGAGCAGTACTTC. Translating gives CSVVDRDYEQYF.

This clonotype was seen ten or more times. This chain joins TRBV6-1 and TRBJ1-4; D gene unclear. Germline-derived CDR1 and CDR2 are MNHNS and SASEGT. The CDR3 length is 14 residues. Deletions cut 4 bases from V and 7 bases from J, with 13 bases between. The CDR3, as DNA: TGTGCCAGCAGTGTTGCCAGGCGGGGTGAAAAACTGTTTTTT. Protein sequence: CASSVARRGEKLFF.

This clonotype was found many times. The rearrangement links TRBV11-3 to TRBJ2-1, with 7 bases aligning to TRBD1. CDR1 and CDR2 (germline): SGHNT, YENEEA. Germline trimming cut 4 bases from V and 6 bases from J; bases unmatched to any gene: 9. The CDR3 covers 15 residues. Written as DNA, the CDR3 is TGTGCCAGCAGCTCCGACAGGGCTTACCTCAATGAGCAGTTCTTC. Its translation: CASSSDRAYLNEQFF.

This clonotype was recorded many times. The genes are TRBV11-2 and TRBJ2-1, with a tentative D call TRBD2 (6 bases). The germline V and J ends were trimmed by 1 base and 5 bases, with 12 bases remaining between them. This CDR3 region has 15 residues. The V gene's germline CDR1 is SGHAT and CDR2 FQNNGV. DNA of the CDR3: TGTGCCAGCAGCTTAGGGCCTTCTAGCGACAATGAGCAGTTCTTC. Protein product: CASSLGPSSDNEQFF.

There are many counts of this clonotype. The gene calls are TRBV30 and TRBJ2-3; tentative D call: TRBD2 (5 bases). Trimming took off 5 bases at V and 9 bases at J, with 15 bases between the two ends. The CDR3 covers 12 residues. The V gene's germline CDR1 is GTSNPN and CDR2 SVGIG (reference sequence). CDR3 nucleotides: TGTGCCTGGGACTATTCCGAGGGCACGCAGTATTTT. Its protein product is CAWDYSEGTQYF. Full variable domain (rest looked up from reference TRBV30 and TRBJ2-3): SQTIHQWPATLVQPVGSPLSLECTVEGTSNPNLYWYRQAAGRGLQLLFYSVGIGQISSEVPQNLSASRPQDRQFILSSKKLLLSDSGFYLCAWDYSEGTQYFGPGTRLTVL.

This clonotype was observed many times. The chain recombines TRBV11-3 with TRBJ2-3; 10 positions agree with TRBD2. Per germline, CDR1 SGHNT and CDR2 YENEEA. The CDR3 has 17 residues. Unmatched junction bases numbered 9, after V lost 3 bases and J lost 3 bases. CDR3 nucleotide sequence: TGTGCCAGCAGCTTGGGGCTAGCGGGAGTTTCTACAGATACGCAGTATTTT. Its protein is CASSLGLAGVSTDTQYF.

This clonotype was recorded at least ten times. The CDR3 reads CASSYGSRYEQYF. The CDR3 nucleotides are TGTGCCAGCAGCTATGGAAGCAGATACGAGCAGTACTTC. This chain links TRBV7-8 with TRBJ2-7, with no clear D. The CDR3 sequence is 13 residues long. The V gene's germline CDR1 is SGHVS and CDR2 FQNEAQ. V dropped 4 bases and J dropped 4 bases, with 11 bases sitting between them. Drawing the rest from reference TRBV7-8 and TRBJ2-7, the complete variable domain is GAGVSQSPRYKVAKRGQDVALRCDPISGHVSLFWYQQALGQGPEFLTYFQNEAQLDKSGLPSDRFFAERPEGSVSTLKIQRTQQEDSAVYLCASSYGSRYEQYFGPGTRLTVT.

V gene TRBV7-6 combines with J gene TRBJ2-7, with D possibly TRBD1 on 6 matching bases. Germline CDR1 reads SGHVS; CDR2 reads FNYEAQ. V was clipped by 4 bases and J by 1 base, with 14 bases between them. This CDR3 has 15 residues. Here the CDR3 reads CASSSPGQDSYEQYF. The CDR3 DNA follows: TGTGCCAGCAGCTCACCGGGACAAGATTCCTACGAGCAGTACTTC.

In this sample, this clonotype turned up many times. The rearrangement joins TRBV12-3 or TRBV12-4 to TRBJ1-1, with no clear D. Trimming shortened V by 3 bases and J by 5 bases, and 10 bases separated the two germline ends. This CDR3 spans 13 amino acids. The DNA for the CDR3 is TGTGCCAGCAGTTTTAGTGTCCGGACTGAAGCTTTCTTT. Translated: CASSFSVRTEAFF.

The rearrangement links TRBV18 to TRBJ1-1; D perhaps matches TRBD1 (5 bases). The CDR3 has 15 residues. CDR1 is KGHSH, CDR2 LQKENI, per germline. The V end was cut by 0 bases, the J end by 4 bases, with 12 bases between. CDR3 DNA sequence: TGTGCCAGCTCACCACCGCTGGGGCAGAGCACTGAAGCTTTCTTT. Amino acid sequence: CASSPPLGQSTEAFF.

This clonotype was detected ten times or more. This chain uses TRBV12-3 or TRBV12-4 with TRBJ2-7; 7 bases agree with TRBD1. Germline trimming cut 3 bases from V and 5 bases from J; bases unmatched to any gene: 10. This CDR3 is 15 amino acids long. CDR3 residues: CASSLIRGGIDEQYF. The CDR3 DNA follows: TGTGCCAGCAGTTTGATACGAGGGGGCATCGACGAGCAGTACTTC.

This clonotype was recorded at least ten times. J is TRBJ1-1 and V is TRBV5-1, with 7 bases that match TRBD1. The CDR3 covers 15 residues. Trimming removed 4 bases from V and 0 bases from J; junction bases left unmatched: 6. CDR1 is SGHRS, CDR2 YFSETQ, per germline. The CDR3 DNA sequence: TGCGCCAGCAGCCGGGGACAGTTGATGAACACTGAAGCTTTCTTT. Its protein is CASSRGQLMNTEAFF.

This clonotype was seen a handful of times. J is TRBJ2-2 and V is TRBV6-1, with TRBD1 identical over 7 bases. The CDR3 runs to 14 residues. The trim removed 8 bases at V and 3 bases at J, leaving 6 bases unmatched. Germline V gives CDR1 MNHNS, CDR2 SASEGT. The CDR3 DNA sequence: TGTGCCAGCGCTGGGACAGTGCACACCGGGGAGCTGTTTTTT. Translating it yields CASAGTVHTGELFF.

This clonotype was seen ten or more times. V usage is TRBV30 and J usage is TRBJ2-5, with 11 bases fitting TRBD1. CDR3 length equals 15 residues. Germline V gene data show CDR1 as GTSNPN and CDR2 as SVGIG (reference sequence). V dropped 3 bases and J dropped 3; count of bases not matched to a gene: 6. The CDR3 sequence is CAWSPGQGAKETQYF. CDR3 DNA: TGTGCCTGGAGCCCCGGACAGGGGGCGAAAGAGACCCAGTACTTC.

V and J are TRBV20-1 and TRBJ2-1; no clear D. CDR1 and CDR2 (germline): DFQATT, SNEGSKA (reference sequence). Trimming cost V 3 bases and J 6 bases, with 6 bases left between them. The CDR3 has 11 residues. CDR3 protein: CSASRSNEQFF. CDR3 bases: TGCAGTGCTAGTCGAAGCAATGAGCAGTTCTTC.

This clonotype appeared a few times. The chain's CDR3 is CASSPGRANTEAFF. As DNA, the CDR3 is TGTGCCAGCAGTCCCGGACGGGCTAACACTGAAGCTTTCTTT. The chain couples TRBV27 to TRBJ1-1; D not certain. The germline V gene has CDR1 MNHEY and CDR2 SMNVEV (reference sequence). The germline V and J ends were trimmed by 5 bases and 2 bases, with 12 bases remaining between them. CDR3 size: 14 residues.

V usage is TRBV5-6 and J usage is TRBJ1-1, with D possibly matching TRBD1 (5 bases). The V and J ends lost 4 bases and 6 bases respectively, with 13 bases between them. The CDR3 has 13 residues. Germline V gives CDR1 SGHDT, CDR2 YYEEEE. CDR3 region: CASSVSGGAEAFF. Here the CDR3 DNA reads TGTGCCAGCAGCGTTTCTGGGGGAGCTGAAGCTTTCTTT.

This clonotype has at least ten counts. The chain joins TRBV20-1 to TRBJ2-5; D assignment may be TRBD1 or TRBD2 (5 bases each). Germline V gene lookup returns CDR1 DFQATT and CDR2 SNEGSKA (reference sequence). The V and J ends lost 0 bases and 5 bases respectively, with 16 bases between them. The CDR3 extends over 15 amino acids. CDR3 region: CSAREPGRLAETQYF. The CDR3 coding sequence is TGCAGTGCTAGAGAACCGGGACGGTTGGCGGAGACCCAGTACTTC.

This clonotype was seen at least ten times. The rearrangement uses TRBV5-1 and TRBJ2-3, with TRBD2 matching 11 bases. Germline V gives CDR1 SGHRS, CDR2 YFSETQ. Unmatched junction bases numbered 2, after V lost 1 base and J lost 4 bases. This CDR3 is 15 amino acids long. CDR3 nucleotides: TGCGCCAGCAGCTTGTCACTAGCGGGAGCAGATACGCAGTATTTT. It is translated as CASSLSLAGADTQYF.

The CDR3 coding sequence is TGCAGTGCTAGAGATAAGGTGACTGAGCAGTTCTTC. Encoded protein: CSARDKVTEQFF. V usage is TRBV20-1 and J usage is TRBJ2-1, with D unresolved. The V end was cut by 0 bases, the J end by 9 bases, with 9 bases between. The CDR3 runs to 12 residues. CDR1 is DFQATT, CDR2 SNEGSKA, per germline (reference sequence).

This clonotype was found a few times. This chain joins TRBV6-1 and TRBJ2-7, with D perhaps matching TRBD1 (6 bases). The CDR3 runs to 13 residues. Between the trimmed V and J ends, which lost 6 bases and 2 bases, there was a span of 11 bases. CDR1 is MNHNS, CDR2 SASEGT, per germline. The CDR3 nucleotides read TGTGCCAGCAGACTTCGACAGGCCTACGAGCAGTACTTC. Amino acids: CASRLRQAYEQYF.

This clonotype has just a few counts. The CDR3 sequence is CATSDTSPGRGGADYGYTF. CDR3 nucleotides: TGTGCCACCAGTGATACGAGCCCCGGTAGAGGGGGCGCAGACTATGGCTACACCTTC. The chain joins TRBV24-1 to TRBJ1-2, with TRBD1 matching 7 bases. Germline V gene data show CDR1 as KGHDR and CDR2 as SFDVKD. The CDR3 spans 19 residues. The V gene end was trimmed by 3 bases and the J gene end by 3 bases; junction bases not matched to a gene: 18.

The chain is built from TRBV5-1 and TRBJ2-5; 13 bases agree with TRBD2. Germline assignment: CDR1 SGHRS and CDR2 YFSETQ. With 5 bases clipped from V and 3 bases from J, the junction kept 7 bases outside the gene matches. CDR3 length equals 16 residues. The CDR3: CASRRGTSGKEETQYF. The CDR3 coding sequence is TGCGCCAGCAGGCGAGGGACTAGCGGGAAGGAAGAGACCCAGTACTTC.

Concerning this clonotype: One base away lies a much larger clone, so this may be a sequencing read error. The rearrangement links TRBV5-1 to TRBJ2-1, with 7 bases matching TRBD2. The V segment lost 0 bases and the J segment 5 bases; nucleotides outside the gene matches: 5. Germline assignment: CDR1 SGHRS and CDR2 YFSETQ. The CDR3 is 15 amino acids. In DNA, the CDR3 is TGCGCCAGCAGCTTGGAGGCGGGAGCGCACAATGAGCAGTTCTTC. Protein sequence: CASSLEAGAHNEQFF.